The present T cell receptor beta chain was sequenced within a study of T cells in Graves' hyperthyroidism and ophthalmopathy. Study conclusions and caveats: Ophthalmopathy was separated from stable hyperthyroidism by a 13 V-J model. Most thyroid clonotypes that were expanded above 0.001 also turned up in blood.

With respect to this clonotype: Antigen unknown.

TCR beta CDR3 regions were amplified from RNA transcripts. The HTBI primer set was used in a first-round RT-PCR of the TCR CDR3. MiXCR was run by TCRdb on the multiplex PCR reads, yielding one entry per CDR3 protein. Seen here are around 440,000 distinct CDR3 sequences, less than 20% observed once, and the top ten hold roughly 15%. When ophthalmopathy did not progress within 18 months, Graves' hyperthyroidism was considered stable. Out of over 7.5 ml of fresh peripheral blood came the PBMCs. Between the trimmed V and J ends, which lost 2 bases and 0 bases, there was a span of 14 bases. The length of the CDR3 is 18 residues. Germline values: CDR1 KGHSH, CDR2 LQKENI.

This receptor was obtained from a young woman with Graves' hyperthyroidism. The chain uses TRBV18 and TRBJ1-6; weak D call: TRBD1 (6 bases). The sample taken for sequencing was blood. CDR3 residues: CASSPTSRGSSYNSPLHF. CDR3 DNA: TGTGCCAGCTCACCAACTTCTAGGGGGAGCTCCTATAATTCACCCCTCCACTTT.